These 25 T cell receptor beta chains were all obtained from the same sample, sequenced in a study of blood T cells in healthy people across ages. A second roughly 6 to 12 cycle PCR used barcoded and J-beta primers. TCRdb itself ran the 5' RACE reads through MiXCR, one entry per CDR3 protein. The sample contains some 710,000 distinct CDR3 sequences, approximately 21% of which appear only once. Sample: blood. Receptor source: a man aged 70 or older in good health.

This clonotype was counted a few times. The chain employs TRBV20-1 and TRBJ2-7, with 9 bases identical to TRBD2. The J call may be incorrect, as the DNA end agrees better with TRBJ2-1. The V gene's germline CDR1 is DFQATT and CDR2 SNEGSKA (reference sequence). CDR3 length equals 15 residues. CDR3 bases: TGCAGTGCTCCCTCCGCCGGCGGGAGGGGCAATGAGCAGTTCTTC. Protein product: CSAPSAGGRGNEQFF.

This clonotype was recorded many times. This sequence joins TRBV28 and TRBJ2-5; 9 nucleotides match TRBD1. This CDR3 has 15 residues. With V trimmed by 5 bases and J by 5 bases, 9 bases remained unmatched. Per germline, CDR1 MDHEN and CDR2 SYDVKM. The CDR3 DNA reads TGTGCCAGCAGTACCCCGGGACAGGGTGTGGAGACCCAGTACTTC. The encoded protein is CASSTPGQGVETQYF.

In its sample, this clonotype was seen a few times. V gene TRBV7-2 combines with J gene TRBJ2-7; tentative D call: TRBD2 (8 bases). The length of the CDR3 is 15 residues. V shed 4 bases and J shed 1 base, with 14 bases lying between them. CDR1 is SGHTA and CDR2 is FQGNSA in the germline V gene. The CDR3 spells CASSSGGTDSYEQYV. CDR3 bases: TGTGCCAGCAGCTCGGGGGGGACAGATTCCTACGAGCAGTACGTC.

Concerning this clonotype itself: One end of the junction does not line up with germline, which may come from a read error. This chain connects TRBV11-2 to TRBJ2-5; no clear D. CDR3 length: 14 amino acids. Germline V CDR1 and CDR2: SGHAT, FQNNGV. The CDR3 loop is CASSFELAKETRYF. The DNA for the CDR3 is TGTGCCAGCAGCTTCGAACTCGCCAAAGAGACCCGGTACTTC.

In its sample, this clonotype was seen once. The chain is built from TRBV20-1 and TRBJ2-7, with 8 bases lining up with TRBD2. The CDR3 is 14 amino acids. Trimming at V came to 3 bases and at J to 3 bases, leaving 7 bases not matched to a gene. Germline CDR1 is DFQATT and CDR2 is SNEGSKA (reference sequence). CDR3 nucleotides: TGCAGTGCTAGGGGCCTCGGGACTAGCTACGAGCAGTACTTC. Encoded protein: CSARGLGTSYEQYF.

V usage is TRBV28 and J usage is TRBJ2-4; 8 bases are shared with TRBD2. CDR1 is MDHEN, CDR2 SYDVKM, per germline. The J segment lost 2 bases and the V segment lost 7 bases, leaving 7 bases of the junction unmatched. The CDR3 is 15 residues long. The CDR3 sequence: CASTSGGVTKNIQYF. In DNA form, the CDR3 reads TGTGCCAGCACCTCGGGGGGGGTGACCAAAAACATTCAGTACTTC.

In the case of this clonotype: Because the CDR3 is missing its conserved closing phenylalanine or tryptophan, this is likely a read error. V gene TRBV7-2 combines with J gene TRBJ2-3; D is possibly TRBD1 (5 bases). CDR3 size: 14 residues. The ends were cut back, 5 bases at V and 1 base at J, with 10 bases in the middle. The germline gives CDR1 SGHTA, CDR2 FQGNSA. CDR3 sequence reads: CASSRQSGTDTQYL. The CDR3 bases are TGTGCCAGCAGCCGACAGAGCGGCACAGATACGCAGTATCTT.

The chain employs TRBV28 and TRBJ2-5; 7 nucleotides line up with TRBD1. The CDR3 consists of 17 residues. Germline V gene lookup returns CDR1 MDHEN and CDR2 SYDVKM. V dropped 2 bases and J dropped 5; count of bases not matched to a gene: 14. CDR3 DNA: TGTGCCAGCAGTTTAGGGGCAGACAGGGCTGATCAGGAGACCCAGTACTTC. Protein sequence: CASSLGADRADQETQYF.

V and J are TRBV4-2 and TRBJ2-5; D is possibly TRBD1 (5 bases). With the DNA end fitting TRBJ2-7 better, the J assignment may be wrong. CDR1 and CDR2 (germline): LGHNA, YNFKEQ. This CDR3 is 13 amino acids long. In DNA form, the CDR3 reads TGTGCCAGCAGCCAGCAGGGTCCCTACGAGCAGTACTTC. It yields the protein CASSQQGPYEQYF.

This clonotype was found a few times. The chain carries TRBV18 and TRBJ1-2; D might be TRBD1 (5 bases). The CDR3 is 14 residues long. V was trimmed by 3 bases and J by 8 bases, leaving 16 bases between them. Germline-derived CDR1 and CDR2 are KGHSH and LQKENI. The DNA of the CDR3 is TGTGCCAGCTCACCCGGTGCGGGGGGAGAAGGCTACACCTTC. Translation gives CASSPGAGGEGYTF.

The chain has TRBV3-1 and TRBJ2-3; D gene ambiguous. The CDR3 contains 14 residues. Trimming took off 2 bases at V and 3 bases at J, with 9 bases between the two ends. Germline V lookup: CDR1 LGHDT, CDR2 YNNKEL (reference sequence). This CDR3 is CASSQISPTDTQYF. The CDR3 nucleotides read TGTGCCAGCAGCCAAATAAGTCCGACAGATACGCAGTATTTT.

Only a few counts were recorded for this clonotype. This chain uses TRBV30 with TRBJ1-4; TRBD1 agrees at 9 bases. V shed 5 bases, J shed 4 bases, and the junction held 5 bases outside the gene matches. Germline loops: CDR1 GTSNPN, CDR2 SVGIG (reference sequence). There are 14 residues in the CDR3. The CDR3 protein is CAWGTGTLNEKLFF. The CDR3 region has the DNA TGTGCCTGGGGGACAGGGACCCTTAATGAAAAACTGTTTTTT.

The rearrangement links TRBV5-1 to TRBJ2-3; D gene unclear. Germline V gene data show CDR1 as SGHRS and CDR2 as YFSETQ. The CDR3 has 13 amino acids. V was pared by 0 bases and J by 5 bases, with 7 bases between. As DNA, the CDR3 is TGCGCCAGCAGCTTGGCCATCGGAGATACGCAGTATTTT. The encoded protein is CASSLAIGDTQYF. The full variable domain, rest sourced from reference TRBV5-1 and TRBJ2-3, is KAGVTQTPRYLIKTRGQQVTLSCSPISGHRSVSWYQQTPGQGLQFLFEYFSETQRNKGNFPGRFSGRQFSNSRSEMNVSTLELGDSALYLCASSLAIGDTQYFGPGTRLTVL.

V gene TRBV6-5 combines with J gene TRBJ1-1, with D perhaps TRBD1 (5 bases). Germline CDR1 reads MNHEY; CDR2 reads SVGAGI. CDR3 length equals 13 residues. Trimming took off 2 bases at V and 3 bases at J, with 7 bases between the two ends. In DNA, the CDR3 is TGTGCCAGCAGTTACACGACAGACACTGAAGCTTTCTTT. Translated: CASSYTTDTEAFF.

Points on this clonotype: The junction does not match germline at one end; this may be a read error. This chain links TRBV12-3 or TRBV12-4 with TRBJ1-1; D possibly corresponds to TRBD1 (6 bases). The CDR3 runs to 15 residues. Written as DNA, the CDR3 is TGTACCAGCAGTTCACAGGGTTTGGGACGTACTGAAGCTTTCTTT. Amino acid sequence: CTSSSQGLGRTEAFF.

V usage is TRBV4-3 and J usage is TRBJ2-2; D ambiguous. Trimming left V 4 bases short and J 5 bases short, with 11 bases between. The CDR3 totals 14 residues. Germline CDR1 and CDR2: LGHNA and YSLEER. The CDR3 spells CASSLGIDTGELFF. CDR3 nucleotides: TGCGCCAGCAGCCTGGGGATCGATACCGGGGAGCTGTTTTTT.

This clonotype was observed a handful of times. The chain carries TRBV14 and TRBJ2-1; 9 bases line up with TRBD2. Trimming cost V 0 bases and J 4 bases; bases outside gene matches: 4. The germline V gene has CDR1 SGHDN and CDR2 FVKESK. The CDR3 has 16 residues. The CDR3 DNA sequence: TGTGCCAGCAGCCAAGATGTCCTAGCGGGATACAATGAGCAGTTCTTC. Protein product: CASSQDVLAGYNEQFF.

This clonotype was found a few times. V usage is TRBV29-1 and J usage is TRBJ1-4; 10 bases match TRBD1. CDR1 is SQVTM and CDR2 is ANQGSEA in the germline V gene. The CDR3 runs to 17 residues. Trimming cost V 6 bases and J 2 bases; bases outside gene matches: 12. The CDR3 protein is CSVHPGQGIGTNEKLFF. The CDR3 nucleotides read TGCAGCGTCCACCCGGGACAGGGGATCGGGACTAATGAAAAACTGTTTTTT.

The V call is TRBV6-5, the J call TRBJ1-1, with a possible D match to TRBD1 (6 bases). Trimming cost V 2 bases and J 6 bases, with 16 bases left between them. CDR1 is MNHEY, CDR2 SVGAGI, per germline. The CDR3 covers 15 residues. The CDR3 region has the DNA TGTGCCAGCAGTTACACAGGGTATGGAACCGCTGAAGCTTTCTTT. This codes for CASSYTGYGTAEAFF.

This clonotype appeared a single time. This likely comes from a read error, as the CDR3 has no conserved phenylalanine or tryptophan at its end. CDR3 sequence: CSVEGALGEQYL. DNA for the CDR3: TGCAGCGTTGAAGGGGCATTGGGCGAGCAGTACCTC. This chain links TRBV29-1 with TRBJ2-7, with D uncertain. CDR1 and CDR2 (germline): SQVTM, ANQGSEA. The CDR3 is 12 residues long. V was cut by 1 base and J by 6 bases, with 10 bases left in between.

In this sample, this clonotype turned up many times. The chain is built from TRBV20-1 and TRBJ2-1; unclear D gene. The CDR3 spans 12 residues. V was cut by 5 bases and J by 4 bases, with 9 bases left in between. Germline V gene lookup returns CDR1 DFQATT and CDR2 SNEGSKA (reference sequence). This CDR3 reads CSAPEGYNEQFF. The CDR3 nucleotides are TGCAGTGCTCCCGAAGGGTACAATGAGCAGTTCTTC.

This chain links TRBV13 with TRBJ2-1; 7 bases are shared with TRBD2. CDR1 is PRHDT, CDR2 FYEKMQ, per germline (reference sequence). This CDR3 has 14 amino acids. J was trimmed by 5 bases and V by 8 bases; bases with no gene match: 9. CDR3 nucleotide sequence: TGTGCCAGCGGAGCGGGGCGGACCGACAATGAGCAGTTCTTC. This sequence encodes CASGAGRTDNEQFF.

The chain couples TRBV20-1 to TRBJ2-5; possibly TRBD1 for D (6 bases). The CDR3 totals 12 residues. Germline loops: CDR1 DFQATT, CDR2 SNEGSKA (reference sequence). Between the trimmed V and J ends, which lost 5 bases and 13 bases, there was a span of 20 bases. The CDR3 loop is CSAEQGEIHRYF. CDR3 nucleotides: TGCAGTGCTGAACAGGGAGAGATCCATAGGTACTTC.

The CDR3 is CASSQGQGAAEAFF. In DNA form, the CDR3 reads TGTGCCAGCAGCCAAGGACAGGGGGCCGCTGAAGCTTTCTTT. The chain couples TRBV14 to TRBJ1-1; 10 nucleotides line up with TRBD1. CDR1 and CDR2 from the germline V gene are SGHDN and FVKESK. V was pared by 1 base and J by 6 bases, with 2 bases of the junction left unmatched. This CDR3 spans 14 amino acids.

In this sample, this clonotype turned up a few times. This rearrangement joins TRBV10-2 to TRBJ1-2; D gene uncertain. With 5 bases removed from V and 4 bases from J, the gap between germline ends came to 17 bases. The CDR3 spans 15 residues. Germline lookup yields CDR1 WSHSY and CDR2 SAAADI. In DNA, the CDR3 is TGCGCCAGCAGTAAAGGTCAGTCGGATCTCTATGGCTACACCTTC. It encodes CASSKGQSDLYGYTF.